These T cell receptor beta chains were read from a single sample in a study of vaccination and CD4 T cells after COVID-19. These receptors' targets are unknown. Each CDR3 protein gets one entry after TCRdb re-called the PCR reads with MiXCR. This table holds approximately 14,000 distinct CDR3 sequences, around 30% found once. Material for sequencing was cultured CD4+ T cells from blood. The receptor source for this set is a human donor with COVID-19. Each CDR3 is given with its conserved first and last residue. D genes are given only for firm matches. Not every row has a clone size; where given, it reads once, few, many or a size class.

16	TRBV19	TRBJ2-1	few	NA	CASRVRAGAGGNEQFF	TGTGCCAGTAGAGTTCGTGCGGGGGCCGGTGGGAATGAGCAGTTCTTC
14	TRBV2	TRBJ2-5	NA	TRBD2	CASSEVLASETQYF	TGTGCCAGCAGTGAAGTACTAGCGAGTGAGACCCAGTACTTC
14	TRBV6-1	TRBJ2-7	NA	TRBD2	CASKPGLSSYEQYF	TGTGCCAGCAAACCGGGACTAAGCTCCTACGAGCAGTACTTC
16	TRBV7-6	TRBJ2-1	NA	TRBD1	CASSLFGRQGGNEQFF	TGTGCCAGCAGCTTATTTGGGAGACAGGGGGGGAATGAGCAGTTCTTC
16	TRBV12-3/TRBV12-4	TRBJ1-6	NA	TRBD1	CASSRPGGRGNSPLHF	TGTGCCAGCAGCAGGCCAGGGGGCAGGGGTAATTCACCCCTCCACTTT
14	TRBV11-2	TRBJ2-2	NA	NA	CASSLVRVYGELFF	TGTGCCAGCAGCTTAGTCAGGGTGTACGGGGAGCTGTTTTTT
15	TRBV5-4	TRBJ1-4	NA	NA	CASSFDGATNEKLFF	TGTGCCAGCAGCTTTGACGGAGCAACTAATGAAAAACTGTTTTTT
14	TRBV20-1	TRBJ1-4	NA	NA	CSAARQGGYEKLFF	TGCAGTGCCGCCCGACAAGGTGGATATGAAAAACTGTTTTTT
15	TRBV5-1	TRBJ1-1	few	NA	CASSLGILMNTEAFF	TGCGCCAGCAGCTTGGGAATTTTAATGAACACTGAAGCTTTCTTT
14	TRBV6-1	TRBJ1-4	NA	NA	CASSRLGWNEKLFF	TGTGCCAGCAGCCGCCTCGGGTGGAATGAAAAACTGTTTTTT
13	TRBV6-2/TRBV6-3	TRBJ2-3	NA	NA	CASRSGTVDTQYF	TGTGCCAGCAGGTCCGGGACTGTAGATACGCAGTATTTT
14	TRBV29-1	TRBJ1-1	few	NA	CSANSMIMNTEAFF	TGCAGCGCCAACTCCATGATTATGAACACTGAAGCTTTCTTT
13	TRBV19	TRBJ2-7	once	NA	CASSNHPFYEQYF	TGTGCCAGTAGTAATCACCCCTTTTACGAGCAGTACTTC
15	TRBV11-3	TRBJ1-2	medium-sized	TRBD1	CASSPNRGANYGYTF	TGTGCCAGCAGCCCCAACAGGGGAGCTAACTATGGCTACACCTTC
13	TRBV12-3/TRBV12-4	TRBJ1-6	NA	NA	CASTPRAMAPLHF	TGTGCCAGCACCCCTAGGGCCATGGCACCCCTCCACTTT
14	TRBV7-2	TRBJ1-2	few	NA	CASRSPGADYGYTF	TGTGCCAGCAGGTCGCCAGGGGCTGACTATGGCTACACCTTC
14	TRBV12-3/TRBV12-4	TRBJ2-5	medium-sized	NA	CASTPLDREGTQYF	TGTGCCAGCACACCTCTAGACAGGGAGGGGACCCAGTACTTC
14	TRBV11-2	TRBJ2-1	once	NA	CASSLEGSNNEQFF	TGTGCCAGCAGCTTAGAGGGTTCAAATAATGAGCAGTTCTTC
11	TRBV19	TRBJ1-2	NA	NA	CASSANYGYTF	TGTGCCAGTAGTGCCAACTATGGCTACACCTTC
13	TRBV27	TRBJ2-7	few	NA	CASSLSGGNEQYF	TGTGCCAGCAGTTTATCAGGTGGAAACGAGCAGTACTTC
16	TRBV27	TRBJ2-7	NA	NA	CASSREQGTGGYEQYF	TGTGCCAGCAGTCGCGAACAGGGGACGGGAGGCTACGAGCAGTACTTC
14	TRBV12-5	TRBJ1-3	NA	NA	CASGLVRVGNTIYF	TGTGCTAGTGGTTTGGTAAGGGTTGGAAACACCATATATTTT
12	TRBV20-1	TRBJ2-1	NA	NA	CSARAGAAEQFF	TGCAGTGCTAGAGCGGGGGCCGCAGAGCAGTTCTTC
13	TRBV12-3/TRBV12-4	TRBJ1-3	NA	NA	CASSFSSGNTIYF	TGTGCCAGCAGTTTTAGCTCTGGAAACACCATATATTTT
12	TRBV12-3/TRBV12-4	TRBJ2-7	few	TRBD1	CASRVGQGQQYF	TGTGCCAGCAGGGTAGGACAGGGCCAGCAGTACTTC
13	TRBV12-3/TRBV12-4	TRBJ1-6	few	NA	CASRFILNSPLHF	TGTGCCTCTCGGTTCATTTTGAATTCACCCCTCCACTTT
15	TRBV14	TRBJ2-1	NA	NA	CASSQVASLPNEQFF	TGTGCCAGCAGCCAAGTGGCTAGTCTGCCGAATGAGCAGTTCTTC
14	TRBV4-3	TRBJ1-4	NA	NA	CASSQDQWNEKLFF	TGCGCCAGCAGCCAGGACCAGTGGAATGAAAAACTGTTTTTT
15	TRBV6-5	TRBJ1-1	few	NA	CASSYAGRANTEAFF	TGTGCCAGCAGTTACGCAGGGAGAGCGAACACTGAAGCTTTCTTT
15	TRBV7-2	TRBJ2-2	few	NA	CASSPFSGNTGELFF	TGTGCCAGCAGCCCCTTTAGCGGGAACACCGGGGAGCTGTTTTTT
16	TRBV11-2	TRBJ2-5	NA	TRBD1	CASSLARTGGQETQYF	TGTGCCAGCAGCTTAGCCAGGACAGGGGGCCAGGAGACCCAGTACTTC
13	TRBV30	TRBJ2-4	few	NA	CAWRGLGGNIQYF	TGTGCCTGGAGGGGTCTGGGGGGAAACATTCAGTACTTC
14	TRBV19	TRBJ2-2	few	TRBD1	CASRGDRETGELFF	TGTGCCAGTAGGGGGGACAGAGAGACCGGGGAGCTGTTTTTT
23	TRBV27	TRBJ2-5	few	TRBD2	CASSLSAGVSGGVKRAGKETQYF	TGTGCCAGCAGTTTATCGGCTGGCGTAAGTGGGGGAGTCAAGAGAGCGGGAAAAGAGACCCAGTACTTC
13	TRBV5-8	TRBJ1-2	NA	NA	CASSLRPNYGYTF	TGTGCCAGCAGCCTCAGGCCCAACTATGGCTACACCTTC